The rows below give T cell receptor beta chains drawn from one sample of a study of T cell repertoires in cytomegalovirus infection. One entry per CDR3 protein results from TCRdb running MiXCR on the reads. The sample carries approximately 1,000,000 distinct CDR3 sequences, around a third recorded once. No antigen is known for these receptors. Sequences were derived from cultured CD8+ T cells from PBMCs, sampled from culture after CMV antigen stimulation. The source is a human donor in good health (CMV status not recorded). Some clones in this sample may be carry-over from other donors' samples. The CDR3 runs from the conserved cysteine through the conserved F or W. The D gene is left open where the match is weak.

CSARSMGVYGYTF | TRBJ1-2 | - | TRBV20-1
CASSQESGDYGYTF | TRBJ1-2 | - | TRBV4-1
CIARVRGATDTQYF | TRBJ2-3 | - | TRBV20-1
CASSLWGLAANTGELFF | TRBJ2-2 | TRBD2 | TRBV7-9
CAISSLGRGQETQYF | TRBJ2-5 | - | TRBV10-3
CASLRTNTEAFF | TRBJ1-1 | - | TRBV7-8
CASSYAEGADYGYTF | TRBJ1-2 | - | TRBV7-9
CASSLEGVRLFF | TRBJ2-2 | - | TRBV7-2
CASSLGGFGTEAFF | TRBJ1-1 | - | TRBV11-3
CSAWLTGGNTIYF | TRBJ1-3 | - | TRBV29-1
CASSLEVLAGFAGELFF | TRBJ2-2 | TRBD2 | TRBV5-1
CSVETGDRTEAFF | TRBJ1-1 | - | TRBV29-1
CASSTAGELFF | TRBJ2-2 | - | TRBV7-2
CASSYASGTGGVRTEAFF | TRBJ1-1 | TRBD1 | TRBV6-5
CASSDPPGTTNEQFF | TRBJ2-1 | TRBD2 | TRBV2
CASSPIGTGYTDTQYF | TRBJ2-3 | TRBD1 | TRBV3-1
CASTPEGSYGNQPQHF | TRBJ1-5 | - | TRBV7-9
CASRTTGIPSPLHF | TRBJ1-6 | TRBD1 | TRBV12-3/TRBV12-4
CASREREIPYNEQFF | TRBJ2-1 | - | TRBV9
CASSGSGTGTYNEQFF | TRBJ2-1 | TRBD1 | TRBV6-1
CASSLGTSGGASGFF | TRBJ2-1 | TRBD2 | TRBV5-6
CASSTGSEQYF | TRBJ2-7 | - | TRBV12-3/TRBV12-4
CASSPETNEQFF | TRBJ2-1 | - | TRBV7-9
CATSRVTDGSSYNEQFF | TRBJ2-1 | - | TRBV15